This T cell receptor beta chain stems from a study of a mutant IDH1 vaccine in newly diagnosed glioma. Study-wide background: Treated patients, averaging approximately 40 years, were around 62% male and roughly 38% female. Before enrollment, patients got radiotherapy alone, temozolomide alone, or mostly the combination.

Clones were read by immunoSEQ multiplex PCR, and TCRdb kept only the in-frame ones, dropping some. The sample lists 35,000 to 40,000 clones; roughly 78% were seen once. The germline V and J ends were trimmed by 3 bases and 1 base, with 10 bases remaining between them. Per the germline V gene, CDR1 is GTSNPN and CDR2 is SVGIG (reference sequence). The CDR3 consists of 13 residues. Stated time point: baseline, week 1 (first vaccination visit). Documented treatment: pre-vaccination baseline after standard-of-care therapy. The sample consisted of PBMCs, taken from a glioma patient treated with radiotherapy, temozolomide or both. The TCR was taken from a man aged 40-49 years with glioma. Some clones in this sample may be carry-over from other donors' samples. This chain connects TRBV30 to TRBJ2-7, with D unclear. The CDR3 here is CAWRREYSYEQYF. DNA for the CDR3: TGTGCCTGGAGGCGTGAATATTCCTACGAGCAGTACTTC.